One sample yielded the 18 T cell receptor beta chains listed below, sequenced in a study of T cells in Graves' hyperthyroidism and ophthalmopathy. TCR beta CDR3 region amplification was performed from RNA transcripts. The HTBI primer set drove a first-round RT-PCR of the TCR CDR3. MiXCR, run by TCRdb on the multiplex PCR reads, gives a single entry per CDR3 protein. The sample consists of about 400,000 distinct CDR3 sequences, around 15% of them appearing once. The sample was blood. The receptors originated from a man in his forties or fifties with Graves' ophthalmopathy.

The V gene is TRBV29-1, the J gene TRBJ1-2; D remains unclear. V was clipped by 2 bases and J by 4 bases, with 8 bases between them. This CDR3 is 12 amino acids long. CDR1 is SQVTM, CDR2 ANQGSEA, per germline. The CDR3 DNA follows: TGCAGCGTTGAATGGGTGGCCTATGGCTACACCTTC. The encoded protein is CSVEWVAYGYTF.

J is TRBJ1-2 and V is TRBV7-2, with D unclear. Trimming took 1 base from V and 7 from J, leaving 13 bases between them. CDR1 SGHTA and CDR2 FQGNSA come from the germline V gene. This CDR3 contains 14 residues. The CDR3 sequence is CASSLGQPRGGYTF. The CDR3, as DNA: TGTGCCAGCAGCTTAGGACAACCTCGGGGTGGCTACACCTTC.

In nucleotides, the CDR3 is TGTGCCAGCTCACTAAGTCAGAATCAACCCTACGAGCAGTACTTC. Translated, it gives CASSLSQNQPYEQYF. The rearrangement joins TRBV18 to TRBJ2-7, with no clear D. V lost 4 bases to trimming and J lost 2 bases, with 15 bases between them. CDR3 length: 15 residues. Germline V CDR1 and CDR2: KGHSH, LQKENI.

A note on this clonotype: A much larger clone is a single base away; this may be a read error. The J gene is TRBJ2-7, the V gene TRBV6-1, with D uncertain. Germline V lookup: CDR1 MNHNS, CDR2 SASEGT. The CDR3 spans 14 residues. V lost 9 bases, J lost 5 bases, and 20 bases lay in between. CDR3 sequence (DNA): TGTGCCAGTCGACACGGGCGATTTTTCGACGAGCAGTACTTC. Its protein product is CASRHGRFFDEQYF.

V is TRBV20-1 and J is TRBJ2-7, with TRBD2 matching over 13 bases. Germline V gives CDR1 DFQATT, CDR2 SNEGSKA (reference sequence). The CDR3 extends over 13 amino acids. The CDR3 here is CRAGTSGTYEQYF. The CDR3 coding sequence is TGCAGAGCAGGGACTAGCGGGACCTACGAGCAGTACTTC.

This clonotype has at least ten counts. The gene calls are TRBV7-8 and TRBJ1-2; 12 positions agree with TRBD1. Germline lookup yields CDR1 SGHVS and CDR2 FQNEAQ. CDR3 length equals 15 residues. V shed 0 bases and J 6 bases; nucleotides not matched to a gene: 2. The CDR3 is CASSLAGQGADGYTF. DNA of the CDR3: TGTGCCAGCAGCTTAGCGGGACAGGGGGCGGATGGCTACACCTTC.

This clonotype has only a few counts. The chain carries TRBV20-1 and TRBJ2-3; D remains unclear. The CDR3 is made up of 15 amino acids. Trimming removed 0 bases from V and 0 bases from J, with 10 bases in between. Germline assignment: CDR1 DFQATT and CDR2 SNEGSKA (reference sequence). In DNA form, the CDR3 reads TGCAGTGCTAGAGATAGTCGTTACAGCACAGATACGCAGTATTTT. As protein: CSARDSRYSTDTQYF.

The chain couples TRBV13 to TRBJ2-3, with 9 bases aligning to TRBD2. CDR3 size: 17 residues. V was clipped by 4 bases and J by 2 bases; unmatched bases: 10. Germline V gene lookup returns CDR1 PRHDT and CDR2 FYEKMQ (reference sequence). The CDR3 DNA is TGTGCCAGCAGCTCTAATAGCGGGAGAGAGATCACAGATACGCAGTATTTT. Amino acid sequence: CASSSNSGREITDTQYF.

This clonotype has only a few counts. The junction shows a germline mismatch at one end, possibly a read error. The chain couples TRBV7-7 to TRBJ2-5; 7 bases map to TRBD1. This CDR3 comprises 13 residues. CDR1 is SSHAT and CDR2 is FNYEAQ in the germline V gene (reference sequence). CDR3 DNA: TGTGCTAGCAGCGCAGACAGGGTAGAGACCCAGTACTTC. It specifies CASSADRVETQYF.

At least ten counts were recorded for this clonotype. The chain couples TRBV18 to TRBJ2-5; TRBD1 aligns across 7 bases. Trimming at V came to 5 bases and at J to 0 bases, leaving 6 bases not matched to a gene. Germline CDR1 and CDR2: KGHSH and LQKENI. This CDR3 is 15 amino acids long. CDR3 coding DNA: TGTGCCAGCTCATTACAGGACAGGTACCAAGAGACCCAGTACTTC. This encodes CASSLQDRYQETQYF.

This clonotype appeared many times. This CDR3 reads CATMTSREEQYF. For the CDR3, the DNA is TGCGCCACCATGACTAGCCGGGAAGAGCAGTACTTC. The rearrangement joins TRBV10-2 to TRBJ2-7; 7 bases are shared with TRBD2. Germline CDR1 reads WSHSY; CDR2 reads SAAADI. The CDR3 length is 12 residues. The V and J ends lost 10 bases and 7 bases, in that order; junction bases with no gene match: 10.

In its sample, this clonotype was seen many times. The rearrangement uses TRBV5-5 and TRBJ1-1; D is unclear. V was shortened by 3 bases and J by 2 bases, with 14 bases between the two germline ends. This CDR3 has 15 residues. CDR1 and CDR2 from the germline V gene are SGHKS and YYEKEE (reference sequence). CDR3 nucleotide sequence: TGTGCCAGCAGCTCACAATTTAATCTAAACACTGAAGCTTTCTTT. It translates to CASSSQFNLNTEAFF.

Many counts were recorded for this clonotype. The chain couples TRBV12-3 or TRBV12-4 to TRBJ1-5; 9 positions agree with TRBD1. V shed 7 bases and J 2 bases; nucleotides not matched to a gene: 6. This CDR3 has 15 amino acids. The CDR3 sequence is CASTEDRGGNQPQHF. Written as DNA, the CDR3 is TGTGCCAGCACTGAGGACAGGGGTGGCAATCAGCCCCAGCATTTT.

This clonotype was detected only a few times. V gene TRBV14 combines with J gene TRBJ1-1, with D uncertain. Germline assignment: CDR1 SGHDN and CDR2 FVKESK. This CDR3 is 13 amino acids long. Trimming stripped 1 base from V and 12 bases from J, with 15 bases between. CDR3 sequence reads: CASSQVGSSVSFF. The CDR3 DNA reads TGTGCCAGCAGCCAAGTTGGGAGTTCGGTTTCTTTCTTT.

This clonotype was seen repeatedly, ten times or more. The chain has TRBV28 and TRBJ2-7; 7 bases are a match to TRBD1. The CDR3 has 17 residues. Germline V gene data show CDR1 as MDHEN and CDR2 as SYDVKM. With 1 base clipped from V and 7 bases from J, the junction kept 16 bases outside the gene matches. CDR3 bases: TGTGCCAGCAGTTTATATCGAATTTGGCAGGGGGTCGAAGAGCAGTACTTC. Translated: CASSLYRIWQGVEEQYF. Full variable domain (remainder filled in from reference TRBV28 and TRBJ2-7): DVKVTQSSRYLVKRTGEKVFLECVQDMDHENMFWYRQDPGLGLRLIYFSYDVKMKEKGDIPEGYSVSREKKERFSLILESASTNQTSMYLCASSLYRIWQGVEEQYFGPGTRLTVT.

This clonotype was seen repeatedly, ten times or more. The V call is TRBV20-1, the J call TRBJ2-7; TRBD1 matches at 7 bases. CDR3 length: 16 residues. J was trimmed by 3 bases and V by 6 bases; bases with no gene match: 17. Germline CDR1 and CDR2: DFQATT and SNEGSKA (reference sequence). CDR3 region: CSAGWTGLHTRYEQYF. CDR3 nucleotides: TGCAGTGCCGGCTGGACAGGCCTCCACACACGCTACGAGCAGTACTTC.

There are many counts of this clonotype. This sequence joins TRBV5-5 and TRBJ2-1; TRBD1 agrees at 8 bases. The CDR3 contains 16 residues. The germline CDR1 and CDR2 sequences are SGHKS and YYEKEE (reference sequence). V gave up 3 bases and J gave up 0 bases; unmatched junction bases: 5. The CDR3 region is CASSYGQGSSYNEQFF. The DNA of the CDR3 is TGTGCCAGCAGCTACGGACAGGGATCCTCCTACAATGAGCAGTTCTTC.

In this sample, this clonotype turned up a few times. This chain joins TRBV18 and TRBJ2-1, with 15 positions matching TRBD2. The V segment lost 0 bases and the J segment 9 bases; nucleotides outside the gene matches: 6. The length of the CDR3 is 17 residues. Germline lookup yields CDR1 KGHSH and CDR2 LQKENI. The CDR3 DNA follows: TGTGCCAGCTCACCACCGGGACTAGCGGGAGGAGGAGGTGAGCAGTTCTTC. It translates to CASSPPGLAGGGGEQFF.